The 4 T cell receptor beta chains below were found in one sample sequenced in a study of T cell changes during pregnancy in multiple sclerosis. Some clones are missing from TCRdb's copy, which holds only in-frame ones; the method was immunoSEQ multiplex PCR. This table holds over 55,000 clones, approximately 94% found once. The specimen was CD8+ T cells from peripheral blood mononuclear cells, collected in the third trimester of pregnancy. These TCRs come from a female donor with multiple sclerosis, enrolled in a pregnancy study.

The CDR3 region has the DNA TGCGCCAGCAGCCCCCCTCGCCCCCGCGGGAGGGCCGCAGAGACCCAGTACTTC. Its translation is CASSPPRPRGRAAETQYF. The chain carries TRBV5-1 and TRBJ2-5; 9 nucleotides line up with TRBD2. The trim removed 4 bases at V and 4 bases at J, leaving 17 bases unmatched. Germline V gene data show CDR1 as SGHRS and CDR2 as YFSETQ. The CDR3 consists of 18 residues.

DNA for the CDR3: TGCGCCAGCAGCCAAGCCGCGGGGCTCGACAATGAGCAGTTCTTC. It encodes CASSQAAGLDNEQFF. The V call is TRBV4-1, the J call TRBJ2-1, with TRBD2 as a possible D gene (6 bases). CDR1 and CDR2 from the germline V gene are MGHRA and YSYEKL. This CDR3 has 15 residues. V lost 1 base and J lost 5, with 12 bases in between.

This chain links TRBV6-5 with TRBJ2-3; the match to TRBD2 covers 7 bases. Unmatched junction bases numbered 5, after V lost 3 bases and J lost 2 bases. The CDR3 runs to 15 residues. Germline V CDR1 and CDR2: MNHEY, SVGAGI. Written as DNA, the CDR3 is TGTGCCAGCAGTTATGGGACTACTTTCACAGATACGCAGTATTTT. This translates into CASSYGTTFTDTQYF.

This chain joins TRBV5-1 and TRBJ2-1; tentatively, D is TRBD2 (6 bases). Germline CDR1 SGHRS, CDR2 YFSETQ. V lost 0 bases to trimming and J lost 2 bases, with 15 bases between them. The CDR3 is 17 residues long. The CDR3 sequence is CASSLGRAGTAYNEQFF. The CDR3 DNA sequence: TGCGCCAGCAGCTTGGGGAGGGCCGGGACCGCCTACAATGAGCAGTTCTTC.